Following are 17 T cell receptor beta chains from one sample sequenced in a study of blood T cell repertoires in COVID-19. The table came from immunoSEQ multiplex PCR; TCRdb's copy has only in-frame clones and leaves some out. The sample lists about 140,000 clones; roughly four fifths were seen once. The specimen sequenced was peripheral blood. The receptors derive from a human donor in a cohort sampled during active COVID-19.

This clone was picked up a small number of times. CDR3 coding DNA: TGTGCCAGCAGCCTACAGGGGGTGATCTCACCCCTCCACTTT. Residues: CASSLQGVISPLHF. The gene calls are TRBV7-9 and TRBJ1-6, with 8 bases that match TRBD1. Unmatched junction bases numbered 7, after V lost 5 bases and J lost 10 bases. Germline-derived CDR1 and CDR2 are SEHNR and FQNEAQ (reference sequence). CDR3 size: 14 residues. The entire variable domain, with the rest obtained from reference TRBV7-9 and TRBJ1-6, is as follows: DTGVSQNPRHKITKRGQNVTFRCDPISEHNRLYWYRQTLGQGPEFLTYFQNEAQLEKSRLLSDRFSAERPKGSFSTLEIQRTEQGDSAMYLCASSLQGVISPLHFGNGTRLTVT.

This clone was recorded once. The chain links TRBV29-1 to TRBJ2-3; no definite D call. CDR3 length: 11 amino acids. Germline V gene lookup returns CDR1 SQVTM and CDR2 ANQGSEA. Here the CDR3 reads CSDGSTDTQYF. CDR3 bases: TGCTCCGACGGGAGCACAGATACGCAGTATTTT.

V gene TRBV7-2 combines with J gene TRBJ1-4; TRBD1 is a possible D gene (5 bases). Trimming stripped 3 bases from V and 8 bases from J, with 13 bases between. This CDR3 region has 14 residues. Germline V gives CDR1 SGHTA, CDR2 FQGNSA. The CDR3 bases are TGTGCCAGCAGCTTGGGGGGAAGTCTAGAAAAACTGTTTTTT. This sequence encodes CASSLGGSLEKLFF.

The rearrangement uses TRBV11-2 and TRBJ2-2, with 11 bases matching TRBD1. The germline V gene encodes CDR1 SGHAT and CDR2 FQNNGV. The CDR3 sequence is 17 residues long. V was pared by 5 bases and J by 6 bases, with 11 bases of the junction left unmatched. Here the CDR3 reads CASSIGPDRGQAGELFF. The DNA for the CDR3 is TGTGCCAGCAGCATCGGCCCGGACAGGGGGCAGGCCGGGGAGCTGTTTTTT. Drawing the rest from reference TRBV11-2 and TRBJ2-2, the complete variable domain is EAGVAQSPRYKIIEKRQSVAFWCNPISGHATLYWYQQILGQGPKLLIQFQNNGVVDDSQLPKDRFSAERLKGVDSTLKIQPAKLEDSAVYLCASSIGPDRGQAGELFFGEGSRLTVL.

About this clone: The junction differs from germline at one of its ends, possibly a read error. The gene calls are TRBV7-2 and TRBJ2-7; 11 bases agree with TRBD2. This CDR3 has 14 residues. Germline CDR1 is SGHTA and CDR2 is FQGNSA. The CDR3 here is CASSLAGGAYEQYF. CDR3 sequence (DNA): TGTGCCAGCAGCCTAGCGGGGGGAGCCTACGAGCAGTACTTC.

The V gene is TRBV19, the J gene TRBJ1-4; D may be TRBD1 (5 bases). The CDR3 covers 15 residues. Germline CDR1 is LNHDA and CDR2 is SQIVND (reference sequence). Between the trimmed V and J ends, which lost 6 bases and 4 bases, there was a span of 15 bases. This chain's CDR3 is CASRTGGRLNEKLFF. CDR3 bases: TGTGCCAGTAGAACCGGGGGGAGGCTTAATGAAAAACTGTTTTTT.

This clone was picked up one time. The chain has TRBV5-4 and TRBJ2-3, with 7 bases that match TRBD2. V lost 4 bases to trimming and J lost 0 bases; unmatched junction nucleotides: 2. This CDR3 is 14 amino acids long. In germline, CDR1 is SGHNT, CDR2 YYREEE (reference sequence). The CDR3 nucleotides read TGTGCCAGCAGCCGCGGGGGTAGCACAGATACGCAGTATTTT. It yields the protein CASSRGGSTDTQYF. Looking up the rest from reference TRBV5-4 and TRBJ2-3 gives the full variable domain: ETGVTQSPTHLIKTRGQQVTLRCSSQSGHNTVSWYQQALGQGPQFIFQYYREEENGRGNFPPRFSGLQFPNYSSELNVNALELDDSALYLCASSRGGSTDTQYFGPGTRLTVL.

The rearrangement uses TRBV4-1 and TRBJ2-3; D is uncertain. The V gene lost 1 base and the J gene lost 8 bases, with 7 bases spanning the gap. The germline V gene has CDR1 MGHRA and CDR2 YSYEKL. CDR3 length: 12 amino acids. CDR3 sequence reads: CASSQGLGTQYF. The CDR3 bases are TGCGCCAGCAGCCAAGGACTTGGTACGCAGTATTTT.

In its sample, this clone was seen once. The chain has TRBV3-1 (or the pseudogene TRBV3-2) and TRBJ2-1; TRBD2 matches at 12 bases. The V gene end was trimmed by 4 bases and the J gene end by 6 bases; junction bases not matched to a gene: 4. Germline assignment: CDR1 LGHDT and CDR2 YNNKEL (reference sequence). The CDR3 runs to 15 residues. The CDR3 spells CASSRLAGGPNEQFF. The CDR3 DNA follows: TGTGCCAGCAGCCGGCTAGCGGGGGGGCCCAATGAGCAGTTCTTC.

This clone was detected only a few times. The CDR3 loop is CASSYTHGQGNEKLFF. The CDR3 nucleotides are TGTGCCAGCAGTTACACGCATGGACAGGGAAATGAAAAACTGTTTTTT. The chain couples TRBV6-5 to TRBJ1-4; 8 nucleotides agree with TRBD1. Germline V gives CDR1 MNHEY, CDR2 SVGAGI. With 2 bases clipped from V and 5 bases from J, the junction kept 7 bases outside the gene matches. This CDR3 contains 16 residues.

This clone turned up a few times. The gene calls are TRBV6-1 and TRBJ1-5; D may be TRBD1 (6 bases). V was cut by 0 bases and J by 1 base, with 7 bases left in between. The germline gives CDR1 MNHNS, CDR2 SASEGT. The CDR3 has 15 residues. CDR3 sequence reads: CASSEAGGSNQPQHF. CDR3 in DNA: TGTGCCAGCAGTGAAGCTGGGGGCAGCAATCAGCCCCAGCATTTT.

CDR3 amino acids: CASSIVGTSYEQYF. The DNA for the CDR3 is TGTGCCAGTAGTATAGTTGGGACTAGCTACGAGCAGTACTTC. The rearrangement uses TRBV19 and TRBJ2-7; the match to TRBD2 covers 8 bases. From germline, CDR1 is LNHDA and CDR2 SQIVND (reference sequence). The V and J ends lost 1 base and 3 bases, in that order; junction bases with no gene match: 2. The CDR3 extends over 14 amino acids.

A note on this clone: Other DNA sequences within the sample encode an identical CDR3. This chain links TRBV19 with TRBJ1-1; 7 bases align to TRBD1. Germline V lookup: CDR1 LNHDA, CDR2 SQIVND (reference sequence). The CDR3 contains 14 residues. J lost 0 bases, V lost 3 bases, and 1 base had no gene match. CDR3: CASSITGVNTEAFF. The CDR3, as DNA: TGTGCCAGTAGTATCACAGGGGTGAACACTGAAGCTTTCTTT.

This sequence joins TRBV4-2 and TRBJ1-3; D is unclear. The CDR3 runs 15 residues. V dropped 1 base and J dropped 4 bases, with 11 bases sitting between them. Per the germline V gene, CDR1 is LGHNA and CDR2 is YNFKEQ. CDR3 residues: CASSQVQVAGNTIYF. Here the CDR3 DNA reads TGTGCCAGCAGCCAAGTTCAGGTGGCGGGAAACACCATATATTTT.

This clone showed up just once. J is TRBJ1-6 and V is TRBV7-2; TRBD1 agrees at 12 bases. The CDR3 is 14 amino acids. V dropped 5 bases and J dropped 10; count of bases not matched to a gene: 3. Germline V CDR1 and CDR2: SGHTA, FQGNSA. CDR3 sequence (DNA): TGTGCCAGCAGCCGGGACAGGGGGCTGTCACCCCTCCACTTT. This codes for CASSRDRGLSPLHF.

This rearrangement joins TRBV6-2 or TRBV6-3 to TRBJ1-5; maybe TRBD1 (6 bases). CDR3 length: 14 amino acids. Germline CDR1 reads MNHEY; CDR2 reads SVGEGT. V lost 5 bases and J lost 1, with 9 bases in between. The CDR3 coding sequence is TGTGCCAGCAGTACCCAGGGGAGCAATCAGCCCCAGCATTTT. This sequence encodes CASSTQGSNQPQHF.

The chain joins TRBV6-5 to TRBJ1-1, with 7 bases that match TRBD1. CDR3 length: 15 amino acids. With V trimmed by 5 bases and J by 1 base, 7 bases remained unmatched. Germline CDR1 and CDR2: MNHEY and SVGAGI. The CDR3 region has the DNA TGTGCCAGCAGTCTGCGACAGGGACAGAACACTGAAGCTTTCTTT. It translates to CASSLRQGQNTEAFF.